This T cell receptor (beta chain) was retrieved from a study of cytomegalovirus exposure and HLA in healthy donors. CDR1 is SGHTA, CDR2 FQGTGA, per germline. V shed 4 bases and J shed 6 bases, with 18 bases lying between them. CDR3 size: 15 residues. The PCR employed 60 Vbeta primers together with 13 Jbeta primers. Sequencing was performed with immunoSEQ multiplex PCR; in TCRdb, only in-frame clones are kept and a portion is missing. Of 150,000 to 250,000 clones in the sample, around three quarters are singletons; the top ten hold about 1.9%. The J gene is TRBJ1-1, the V gene TRBV7-3; possible D gene TRBD1, 5 bases. The origin of this receptor is a man aged 30 to 45 in good health and CMV-seronegative. Material: PBMCs. CDR3 loop: CASSSYHGGTAEAFF. CDR3 nucleotides: TGTGCCAGCAGCTCCTACCACGGAGGGACGGCTGAAGCTTTCTTT. The full variable domain, its missing parts supplied by reference TRBV7-3 and TRBJ1-1, is GAGVSQTPSNKVTEKGKYVELRCDPISGHTALYWYRQSLGQGPEFLIYFQGTGAADDSGLPNDRFFAVRPEGSVSTLKIQRTERGDSAVYLCASSSYHGGTAEAFFGQGTRLTVV.